Following are 10 T cell receptor beta chains from one sample sequenced in a study of T and B cells in COVID-19 patients. TRB was amplified from about 250-500 ng of blood genomic DNA. BIOMED2 TRB-A/B primer pools were used in multiplex TRB PCR. TCRdb reprocessed the multiplex PCR reads with MiXCR, giving one entry per CDR3 protein. The data contain fewer than 20,000 distinct CDR3 sequences, roughly 36% of them singletons. The sequencing sample was made of blood. These receptors came from a human donor with active COVID-19.

This clonotype has just a few counts. The CDR3 spells CSASLTGGKADTQYF. The CDR3 DNA is TGCAGTGCTTCTCTCACAGGGGGCAAGGCAGATACGCAGTATTTT. The V call is TRBV20-1, the J call TRBJ2-3; 9 nucleotides agree with TRBD1. Germline loops: CDR1 DFQATT, CDR2 SNEGSKA (reference sequence). This CDR3 is built from 15 residues. After removal of 5 bases from V and 4 bases from J, the junction contained 10 bases not matched to a gene.

V gene TRBV12-3 or TRBV12-4 combines with J gene TRBJ1-3; possible D gene TRBD1, 5 bases. The ends were cut back, 5 bases at V and 2 bases at J, with 16 bases in the middle. The CDR3 length is 16 residues. The CDR3 sequence: CASSPTGGSTGNTIYF. Written as DNA, the CDR3 is TGTGCCAGCAGTCCGACGGGGGGGTCAACTGGAAACACCATATATTTT.

The table lists this clonotype with a few counts. The rearrangement joins TRBV6-5 to TRBJ2-2; TRBD1 matches 9 bases. CDR1 MNHEY and CDR2 SVGAGI come from the germline V gene. This CDR3 contains 16 residues. V gave up 0 bases and J gave up 1 base; unmatched junction bases: 0. This CDR3 reads CASSYSDRGNTGELFF. CDR3 bases: TGTGCCAGCAGTTACTCGGACAGGGGGAACACCGGGGAGCTGTTTTTT.

This clonotype was counted only a few times. The V gene is TRBV10-3, the J gene TRBJ2-4; TRBD1 might be the D (5 bases). There are 15 residues in the CDR3. Germline values: CDR1 ENHRY, CDR2 SYGVKD. Trimming shortened V by 6 bases and J by 0 bases, and 12 bases separated the two germline ends. The CDR3 sequence: CAIRDTVVAKNIQYF. CDR3 DNA: TGTGCCATCAGGGACACCGTAGTAGCCAAAAACATTCAGTACTTC.

The CDR3 DNA reads TGTGCCAGCAGTTTCCAGACAGGCGGAGATGAAAAACTGTTTTTT. It codes for CASSFQTGGDEKLFF. The rearrangement joins TRBV12-3 or TRBV12-4 to TRBJ1-4; tentative D call: TRBD1 (6 bases). V was pared by 3 bases and J by 6 bases, with 14 bases between. The CDR3 contains 15 residues.

The table lists this clonotype with a few counts. V usage is TRBV24-1 and J usage is TRBJ2-2; 8 bases are a match to TRBD1. The CDR3 length is 14 residues. Losses at the gene ends were 6 bases for V and 4 bases for J; bases not matched to a gene: 3. CDR1 and CDR2 from the germline V gene are KGHDR and SFDVKD. CDR3 in DNA: TGTGCCACCAGTAGGACAGGGACCACCGGGGAGCTGTTTTTT. The encoded protein is CATSRTGTTGELFF.

Only a few counts were recorded for this clonotype. This chain uses TRBV10-3 with TRBJ2-3; 7 positions agree with TRBD1. The V gene's germline CDR1 is ENHRY and CDR2 SYGVKD. V lost 7 bases to trimming and J lost 0 bases; unmatched junction nucleotides: 1. The CDR3 runs 13 residues. The CDR3 nucleotides read TGTGCCATCACGGGACAGAGCACAGATACGCAGTATTTT. This codes for CAITGQSTDTQYF.

This clonotype showed up just a few times. The V and J genes are TRBV12-3 or TRBV12-4 and TRBJ2-7; TRBD1 might be the D (5 bases). CDR3 length equals 15 residues. V dropped 1 base and J dropped 0 bases, with 10 bases sitting between them. CDR3 sequence (DNA): TGTGCCAGCAGTTTAGGGACACAGGACTCCTACGAGCAGTACTTC. Protein product: CASSLGTQDSYEQYF.

This clonotype was found many times. The rearrangement joins TRBV6-5 to TRBJ2-3; no definite D call. Germline values: CDR1 MNHEY, CDR2 SVGAGI. Trimming took off 2 bases at V and 1 base at J, with 13 bases between the two ends. The CDR3 consists of 16 residues. CDR3 nucleotide sequence: TGTGCCAGCAGTTACCTCCTAGTATCGGGCACAGATACGCAGTATTTT. This translates into CASSYLLVSGTDTQYF.

This chain uses TRBV12-3 or TRBV12-4 with TRBJ2-3, with D hard to call. CDR3 length: 16 residues. V lost 0 bases to trimming and J lost 0 bases, with 10 bases between them. The CDR3 DNA sequence: TGTGCCAGCAGTTTAGCTAGATATTCTAGCACAGATACGCAGTATTTT. Amino acid sequence: CASSLARYSSTDTQYF.